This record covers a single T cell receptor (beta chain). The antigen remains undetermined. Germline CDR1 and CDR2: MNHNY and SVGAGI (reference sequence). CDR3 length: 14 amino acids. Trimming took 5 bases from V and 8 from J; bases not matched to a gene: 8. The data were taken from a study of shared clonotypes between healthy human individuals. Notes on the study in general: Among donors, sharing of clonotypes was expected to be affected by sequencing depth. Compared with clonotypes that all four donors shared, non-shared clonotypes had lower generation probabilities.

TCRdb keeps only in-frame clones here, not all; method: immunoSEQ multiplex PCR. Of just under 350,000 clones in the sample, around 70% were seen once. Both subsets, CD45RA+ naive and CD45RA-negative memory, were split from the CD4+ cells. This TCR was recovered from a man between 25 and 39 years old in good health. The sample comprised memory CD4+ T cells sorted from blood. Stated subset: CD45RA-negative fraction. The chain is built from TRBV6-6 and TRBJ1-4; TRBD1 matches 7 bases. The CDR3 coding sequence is TGTGCCAGCAGTGAGCGGGACAGAGAAGAAAAACTGTTTTTT. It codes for CASSERDREEKLFF.